This paragraph covers one TCR beta chain sequence. Assay used: immunoSEQ multiplex PCR; TCRdb lists only in-frame clones, some missing. Counted here are 56,000 or so clones, 81% occurring once; the ten biggest clones make up less than 9%. These data originate in a study of PD-1 blockade in mismatch repair-deficient tumors. Study-level background: Patients had over 10 mismatch repair-deficient cancer types, all previously treated and progressing.

PCR or immunohistochemistry showed mismatch repair deficiency in every enrolled patient. TCRs were sequenced from three patients responding to pembrolizumab. Germline V lookup: CDR1 GTSNPN, CDR2 SVGIG (reference sequence). Germline trimming cut 3 bases from V and 10 bases from J; bases unmatched to any gene: 6. The CDR3 covers 12 residues. The chain employs TRBV30 and TRBJ1-1; 9 positions agree with TRBD1. Sequenced here: peripheral blood, sampled approximately 20 weeks after starting pembrolizumab. This TCR came from an adult with mismatch repair-deficient cancer. CDR3 amino acids: CAWSRTGAGAFF. CDR3 nucleotide sequence: TGTGCCTGGAGCAGGACAGGGGCTGGAGCTTTCTTT.